This TCR beta chain was captured by sequencing in a study of CD8 T cells in ankylosing spondylitis. Notes on the study in general: A TCR beta motif made of under 10 highly homologous variants seemed typical of ankylosing spondylitis blood.

A single record per CDR3 protein comes from TCRdb applying MiXCR to the 5' RACE reads. There are roughly 130,000 distinct CDR3 sequences in the sample; roughly 9% occur only once, and 2.5% to 3.5% lies in the top ten. For this clonotype: What it binds is not known.

This CDR3 is built from 13 residues. Per the germline V gene, CDR1 is SQVTM and CDR2 is ANQGSEA. Between the trimmed V and J ends, which lost 2 bases and 4 bases, there was a span of 11 bases. Sequenced sample: blood, either unsorted or a sorted T cell fraction (not recorded which). The clonotype was recovered from a male donor with ankylosing spondylitis or in good health (not recorded which). The V gene is TRBV29-1, the J gene TRBJ1-2; no clear D gene. The CDR3 here is CSVEIERTYGYTF. CDR3 coding DNA: TGCAGCGTTGAAATTGAACGGACCTATGGCTACACCTTC.